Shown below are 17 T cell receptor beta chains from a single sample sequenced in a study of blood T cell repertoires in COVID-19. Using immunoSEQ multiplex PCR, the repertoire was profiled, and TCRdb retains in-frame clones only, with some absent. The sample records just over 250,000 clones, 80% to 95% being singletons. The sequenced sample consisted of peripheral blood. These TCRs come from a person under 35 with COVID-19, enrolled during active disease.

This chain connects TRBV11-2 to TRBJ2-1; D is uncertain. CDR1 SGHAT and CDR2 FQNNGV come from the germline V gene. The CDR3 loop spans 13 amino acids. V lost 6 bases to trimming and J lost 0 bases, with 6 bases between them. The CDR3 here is CASRALSYNEQFF. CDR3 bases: TGTGCCAGCAGAGCGCTCTCCTACAATGAGCAGTTCTTC.

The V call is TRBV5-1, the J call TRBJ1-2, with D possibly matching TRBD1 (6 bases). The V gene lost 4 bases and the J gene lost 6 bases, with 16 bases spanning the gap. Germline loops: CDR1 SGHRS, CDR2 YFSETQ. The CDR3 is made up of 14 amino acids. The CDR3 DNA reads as TGCGCCAGCAGCCCCTTGCAGGGGCGAGATGGCTACACCTTC. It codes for CASSPLQGRDGYTF.

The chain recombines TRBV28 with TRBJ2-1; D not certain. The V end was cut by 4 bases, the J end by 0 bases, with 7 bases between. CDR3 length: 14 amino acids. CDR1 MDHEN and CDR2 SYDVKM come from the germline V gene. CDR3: CASSSSSSYNEQFF. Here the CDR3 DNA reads TGTGCCAGCAGTTCTTCCAGCTCCTACAATGAGCAGTTCTTC. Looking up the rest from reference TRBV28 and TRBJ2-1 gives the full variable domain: DVKVTQSSRYLVKRTGEKVFLECVQDMDHENMFWYRQDPGLGLRLIYFSYDVKMKEKGDIPEGYSVSREKKERFSLILESASTNQTSMYLCASSSSSSYNEQFFGPGTRLTVL.

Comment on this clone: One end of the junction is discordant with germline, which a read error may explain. The CDR3 sequence is CASSLPGQGTPYF. The CDR3 nucleotides are TGTGCCAGCAGCTTACCGGGACAGGGGACCCCGTACTTC. The chain couples TRBV7-9 to TRBJ2-5, with TRBD1 matching 10 bases. CDR3 length: 13 residues. In germline, CDR1 is SEHNR, CDR2 FQNEAQ (reference sequence).

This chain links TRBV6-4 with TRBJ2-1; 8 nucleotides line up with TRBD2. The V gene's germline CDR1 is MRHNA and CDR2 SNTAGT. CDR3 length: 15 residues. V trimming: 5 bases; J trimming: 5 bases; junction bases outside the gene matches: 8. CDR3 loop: CASSPGGGSHNEQFF. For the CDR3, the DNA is TGTGCCAGCAGTCCCGGGGGGGGGTCGCACAATGAGCAGTTCTTC.

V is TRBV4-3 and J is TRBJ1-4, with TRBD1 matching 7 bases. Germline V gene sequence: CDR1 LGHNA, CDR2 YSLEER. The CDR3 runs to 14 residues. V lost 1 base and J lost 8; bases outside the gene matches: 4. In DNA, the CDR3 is TGCGCCAGCAGCCAAGGACAGGGAGGCGAAAAACTGTTTTTT. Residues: CASSQGQGGEKLFF.

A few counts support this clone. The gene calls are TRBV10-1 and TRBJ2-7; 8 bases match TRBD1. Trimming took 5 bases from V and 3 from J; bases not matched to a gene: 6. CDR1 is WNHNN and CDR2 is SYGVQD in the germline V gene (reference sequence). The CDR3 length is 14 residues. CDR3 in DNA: TGCGCCAGCAGTCTGGACAGGGCAAGCTACGAGCAGTACTTC. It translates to CASSLDRASYEQYF.

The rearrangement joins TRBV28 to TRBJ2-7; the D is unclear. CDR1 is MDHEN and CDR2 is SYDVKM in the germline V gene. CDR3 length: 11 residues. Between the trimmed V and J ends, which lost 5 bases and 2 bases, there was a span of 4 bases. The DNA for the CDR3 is TGTGCCAGCAGTACACCCTACGAGCAGTACTTC. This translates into CASSTPYEQYF.

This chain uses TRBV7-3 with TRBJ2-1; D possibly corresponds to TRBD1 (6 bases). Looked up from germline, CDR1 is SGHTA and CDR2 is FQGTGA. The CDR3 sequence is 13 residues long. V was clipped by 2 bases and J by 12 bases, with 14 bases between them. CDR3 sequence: CASSLSTGYGQFF. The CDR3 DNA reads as TGTGCCAGCAGCTTATCAACAGGGTACGGGCAGTTCTTC.

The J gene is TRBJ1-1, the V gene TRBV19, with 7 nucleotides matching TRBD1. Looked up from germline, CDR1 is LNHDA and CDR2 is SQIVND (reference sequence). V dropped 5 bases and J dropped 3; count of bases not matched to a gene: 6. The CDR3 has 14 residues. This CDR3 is CASSGDRRDTEAFF. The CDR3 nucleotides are TGTGCCAGTAGTGGGGACAGAAGGGACACTGAAGCTTTCTTT.

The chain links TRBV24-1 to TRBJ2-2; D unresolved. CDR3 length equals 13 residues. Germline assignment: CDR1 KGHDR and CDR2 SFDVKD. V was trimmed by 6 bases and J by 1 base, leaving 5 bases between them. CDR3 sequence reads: CATSPQNTGELFF. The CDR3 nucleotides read TGTGCCACCAGTCCCCAGAACACCGGGGAGCTGTTTTTT.

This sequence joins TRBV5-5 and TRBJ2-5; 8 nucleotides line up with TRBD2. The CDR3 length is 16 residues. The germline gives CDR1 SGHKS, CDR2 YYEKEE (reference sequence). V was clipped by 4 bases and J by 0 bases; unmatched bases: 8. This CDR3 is CASSGGLAGYQETQYF. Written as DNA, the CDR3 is TGTGCCAGCAGCGGGGGGCTAGCGGGTTACCAAGAGACCCAGTACTTC.

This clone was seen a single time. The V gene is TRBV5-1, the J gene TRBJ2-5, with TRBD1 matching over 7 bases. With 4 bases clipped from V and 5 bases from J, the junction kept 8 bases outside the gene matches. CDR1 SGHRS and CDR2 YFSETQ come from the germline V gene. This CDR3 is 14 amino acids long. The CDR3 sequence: CASSDHRGTETQYF. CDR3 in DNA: TGCGCCAGCAGCGATCACAGGGGTACGGAGACCCAGTACTTC.

This chain's CDR3 is CASSLGLQGANEKLFF. Here the CDR3 DNA reads TGTGCCAGCAGCTTAGGGTTACAGGGGGCTAATGAAAAACTGTTTTTT. V and J are TRBV7-2 and TRBJ1-4; the match to TRBD1 covers 8 bases. CDR1 is SGHTA, CDR2 FQGNSA, per germline. Germline trimming cut 1 base from V and 3 bases from J; bases unmatched to any gene: 4. The CDR3 consists of 16 residues.

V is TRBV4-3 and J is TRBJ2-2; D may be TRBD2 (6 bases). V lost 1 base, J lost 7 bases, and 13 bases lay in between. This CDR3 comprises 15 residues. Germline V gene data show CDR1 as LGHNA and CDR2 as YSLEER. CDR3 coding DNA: TGCGCCAGCAGCCAAGTGACGGGAGAAGGCGGGGAGCTGTTTTTT. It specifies CASSQVTGEGGELFF.

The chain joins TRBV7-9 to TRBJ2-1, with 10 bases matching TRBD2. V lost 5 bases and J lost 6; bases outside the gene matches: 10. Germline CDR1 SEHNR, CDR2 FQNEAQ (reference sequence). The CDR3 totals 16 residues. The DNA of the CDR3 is TGTGCCAGCAGCCCCCTAGCGGGAGAGATCGGCAATGAGCAGTTCTTC. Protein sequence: CASSPLAGEIGNEQFF.

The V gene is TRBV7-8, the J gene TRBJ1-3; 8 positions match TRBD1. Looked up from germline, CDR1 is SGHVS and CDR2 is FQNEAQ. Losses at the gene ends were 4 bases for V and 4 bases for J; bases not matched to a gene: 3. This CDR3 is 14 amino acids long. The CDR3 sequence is CASSSGGDGNTIYF. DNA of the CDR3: TGTGCCAGCAGCTCAGGGGGCGACGGAAACACCATATATTTT.